This TCR beta chain derives from a study of blood T cell repertoires in COVID-19. Background on the study: Donors in the United States, Italy and Spain gave samples during acute or convalescent COVID-19.

Per germline, CDR1 SNHLY and CDR2 FYNNEI. The CDR3 has 14 residues. V lost 10 bases to trimming and J lost 2 bases, with 17 bases between them. Method: immunoSEQ multiplex PCR; TCRdb's copy keeps in-frame clones and lacks some. The sample consists of nearly 85,000 clones, around 82% of them appearing once. This clonotype was sampled from a woman aged 55-69 years with acute or convalescent COVID-19. V usage is TRBV2 and J usage is TRBJ1-1; TRBD1 is a possible D gene (6 bases). The sequenced material came from peripheral blood. This CDR3 reads CAIRAPGQNTEAFF. In nucleotides, the CDR3 is TGTGCCATCCGCGCCCCGGGACAAAACACTGAAGCTTTCTTT.